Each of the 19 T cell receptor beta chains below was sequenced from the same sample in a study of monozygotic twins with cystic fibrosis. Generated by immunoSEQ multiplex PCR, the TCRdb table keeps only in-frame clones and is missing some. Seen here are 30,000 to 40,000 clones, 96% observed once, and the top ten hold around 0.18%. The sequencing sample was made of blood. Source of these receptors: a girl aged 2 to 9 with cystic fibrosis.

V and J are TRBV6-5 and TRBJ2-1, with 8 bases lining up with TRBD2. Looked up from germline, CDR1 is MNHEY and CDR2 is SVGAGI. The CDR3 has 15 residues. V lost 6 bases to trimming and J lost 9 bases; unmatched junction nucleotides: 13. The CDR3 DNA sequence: TGTGCCAGCAGCTACGGACTAGCCGGCTCAGGTGAGCAGTTCTTC. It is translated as CASSYGLAGSGEQFF.

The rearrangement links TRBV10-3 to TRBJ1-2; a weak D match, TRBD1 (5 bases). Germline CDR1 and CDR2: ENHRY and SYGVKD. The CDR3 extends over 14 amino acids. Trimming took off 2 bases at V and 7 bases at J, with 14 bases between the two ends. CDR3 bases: TGTGCCATCAGTGAGGTGACAGAATCCGGTGGCTACACCTTC. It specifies CAISEVTESGGYTF.

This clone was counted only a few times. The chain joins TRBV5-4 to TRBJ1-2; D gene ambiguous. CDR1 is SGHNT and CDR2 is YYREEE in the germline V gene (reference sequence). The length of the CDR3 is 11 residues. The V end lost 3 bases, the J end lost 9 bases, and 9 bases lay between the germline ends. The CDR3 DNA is TGTGCCAGCAGCTCCAGCTGGAGCTACACCTTC. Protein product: CASSSSWSYTF. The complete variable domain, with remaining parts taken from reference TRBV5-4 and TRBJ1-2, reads ETGVTQSPTHLIKTRGQQVTLRCSSQSGHNTVSWYQQALGQGPQFIFQYYREEENGRGNFPPRFSGLQFPNYSSELNVNALELDDSALYLCASSSSWSYTFGSGTRLTVV.

CDR3 DNA: TGTGCCAGCAGCCGAACTGGGGTCGCAGATACGCAGTATTTT. It yields the protein CASSRTGVADTQYF. The rearrangement links TRBV7-9 to TRBJ2-3; D not certain. Per the germline V gene, CDR1 is SEHNR and CDR2 is FQNEAQ (reference sequence). Trimming pared 5 bases from V and 4 bases from J, leaving 13 bases between. This CDR3 is 14 amino acids long. The full variable domain, with the rest looked up from reference TRBV7-9 and TRBJ2-3, is DTGVSQNPRHKITKRGQNVTFRCDPISEHNRLYWYRQTLGQGPEFLTYFQNEAQLEKSRLLSDRFSAERPKGSFSTLEIQRTEQGDSAMYLCASSRTGVADTQYFGPGTRLTVL.

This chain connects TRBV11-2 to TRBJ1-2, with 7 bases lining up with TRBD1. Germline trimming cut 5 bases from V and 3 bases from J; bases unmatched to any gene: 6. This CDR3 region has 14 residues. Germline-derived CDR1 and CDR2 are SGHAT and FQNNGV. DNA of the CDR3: TGTGCCAGCAGCCCGGTTAGGGGGCACTATGGCTACACCTTC. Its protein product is CASSPVRGHYGYTF.

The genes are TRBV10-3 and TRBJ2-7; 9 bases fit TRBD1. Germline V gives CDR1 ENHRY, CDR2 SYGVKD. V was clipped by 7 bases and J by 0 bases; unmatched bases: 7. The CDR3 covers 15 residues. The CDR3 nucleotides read TGTGCCATCACCAAAGACAGGGGGACCTCCTACGAGCAGTACTTC. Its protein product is CAITKDRGTSYEQYF.

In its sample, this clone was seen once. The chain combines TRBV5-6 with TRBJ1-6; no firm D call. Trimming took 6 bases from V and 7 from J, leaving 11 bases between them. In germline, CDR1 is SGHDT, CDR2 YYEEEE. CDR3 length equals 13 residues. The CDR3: CASNRARNSPLHF. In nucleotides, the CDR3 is TGTGCCAGCAATAGGGCGAGGAATTCACCCCTCCACTTT. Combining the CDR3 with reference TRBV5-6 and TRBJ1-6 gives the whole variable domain DAGVTQSPTHLIKTRGQQVTLRCSPKSGHDTVSWYQQALGQGPQFIFQYYEEEERQRGNFPDRFSGHQFPNYSSELNVNALLLGDSALYLCASNRARNSPLHFGNGTRLTVT.

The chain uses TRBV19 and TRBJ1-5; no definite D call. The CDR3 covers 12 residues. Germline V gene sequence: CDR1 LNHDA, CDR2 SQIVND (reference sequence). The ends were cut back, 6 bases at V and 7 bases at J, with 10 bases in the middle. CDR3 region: CASSLGYQPQHF. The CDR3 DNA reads TGTGCCAGTAGCCTAGGGTACCAGCCCCAGCATTTT.

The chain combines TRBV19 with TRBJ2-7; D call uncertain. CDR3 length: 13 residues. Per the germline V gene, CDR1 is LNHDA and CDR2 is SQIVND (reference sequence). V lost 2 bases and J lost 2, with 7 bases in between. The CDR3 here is CASSIQVTYEQYF. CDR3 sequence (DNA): TGTGCCAGTAGTATACAGGTTACCTACGAGCAGTACTTC.

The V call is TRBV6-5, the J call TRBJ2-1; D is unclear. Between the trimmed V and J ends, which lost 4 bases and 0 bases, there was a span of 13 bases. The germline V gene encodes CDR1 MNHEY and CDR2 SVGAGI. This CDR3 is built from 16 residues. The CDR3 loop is CASSSWSQSSYNEQFF. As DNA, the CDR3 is TGTGCCAGCAGTTCCTGGAGTCAGAGCTCCTACAATGAGCAGTTCTTC.

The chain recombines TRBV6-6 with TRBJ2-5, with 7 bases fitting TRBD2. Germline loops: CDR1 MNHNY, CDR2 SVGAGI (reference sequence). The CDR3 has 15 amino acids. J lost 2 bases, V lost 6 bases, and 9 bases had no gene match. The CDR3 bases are TGTGCCAGCAGCCGCGCCCGGACTAGTCAAGAGACCCAGTACTTC. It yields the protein CASSRARTSQETQYF.

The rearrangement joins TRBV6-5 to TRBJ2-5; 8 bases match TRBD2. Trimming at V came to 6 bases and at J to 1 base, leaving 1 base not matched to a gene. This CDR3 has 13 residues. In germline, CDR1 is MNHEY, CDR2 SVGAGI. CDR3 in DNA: TGTGCCAGCAGCGGACTAGCCCAAGAGACCCAGTACTTC. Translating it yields CASSGLAQETQYF.

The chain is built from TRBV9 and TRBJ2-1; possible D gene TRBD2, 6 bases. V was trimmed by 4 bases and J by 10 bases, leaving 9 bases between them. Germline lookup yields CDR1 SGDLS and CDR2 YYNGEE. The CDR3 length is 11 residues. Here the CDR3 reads CASSRDSEQFF. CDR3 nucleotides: TGTGCCAGCAGCCGGGACTCCGAGCAGTTCTTC.

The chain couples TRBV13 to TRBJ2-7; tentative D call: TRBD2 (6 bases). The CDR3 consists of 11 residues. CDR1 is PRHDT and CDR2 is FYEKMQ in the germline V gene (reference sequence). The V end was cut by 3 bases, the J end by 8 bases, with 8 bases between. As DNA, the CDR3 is TGTGCCAGCAGCTTGGGGACTCAGCAGTACTTC. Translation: CASSLGTQQYF.

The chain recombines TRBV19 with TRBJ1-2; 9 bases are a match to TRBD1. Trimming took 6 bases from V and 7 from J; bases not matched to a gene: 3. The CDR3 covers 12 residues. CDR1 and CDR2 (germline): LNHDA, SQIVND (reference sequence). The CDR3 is CASSPTGGGYTF. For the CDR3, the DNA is TGTGCCAGTAGCCCGACAGGGGGTGGCTACACCTTC.

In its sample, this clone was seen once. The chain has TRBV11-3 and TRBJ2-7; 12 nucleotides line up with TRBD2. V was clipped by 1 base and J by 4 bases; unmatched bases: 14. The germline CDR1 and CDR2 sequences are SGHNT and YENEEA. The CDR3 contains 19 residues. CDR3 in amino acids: CASSLGGLAGGPFLYEQYF. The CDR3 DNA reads TGTGCCAGCAGCTTAGGGGGGCTAGCGGGAGGGCCATTTTTGTACGAGCAGTACTTC.

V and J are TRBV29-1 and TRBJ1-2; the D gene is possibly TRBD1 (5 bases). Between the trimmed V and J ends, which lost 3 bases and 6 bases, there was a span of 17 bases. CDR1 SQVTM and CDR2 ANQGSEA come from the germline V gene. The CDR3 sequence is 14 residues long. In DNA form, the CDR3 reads TGCAGCGTTGAGTCGGGGCGGGGACGGGATGGCTACACCTTC. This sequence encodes CSVESGRGRDGYTF.

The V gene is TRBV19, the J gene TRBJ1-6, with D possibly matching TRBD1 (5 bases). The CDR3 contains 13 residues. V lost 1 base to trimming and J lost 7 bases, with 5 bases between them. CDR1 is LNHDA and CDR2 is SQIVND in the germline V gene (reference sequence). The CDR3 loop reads CASSIGGNSPLHF. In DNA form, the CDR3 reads TGTGCCAGTAGTATAGGGGGGAATTCACCCCTCCACTTT.

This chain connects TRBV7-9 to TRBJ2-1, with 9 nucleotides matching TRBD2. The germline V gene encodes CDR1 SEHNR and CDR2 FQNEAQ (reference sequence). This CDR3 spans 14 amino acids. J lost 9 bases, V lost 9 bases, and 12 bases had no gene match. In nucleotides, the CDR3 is TGTGCCAGTTCGGGCTTAGCGGGAGTAGGTGAGCAGTTCTTC. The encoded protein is CASSGLAGVGEQFF.